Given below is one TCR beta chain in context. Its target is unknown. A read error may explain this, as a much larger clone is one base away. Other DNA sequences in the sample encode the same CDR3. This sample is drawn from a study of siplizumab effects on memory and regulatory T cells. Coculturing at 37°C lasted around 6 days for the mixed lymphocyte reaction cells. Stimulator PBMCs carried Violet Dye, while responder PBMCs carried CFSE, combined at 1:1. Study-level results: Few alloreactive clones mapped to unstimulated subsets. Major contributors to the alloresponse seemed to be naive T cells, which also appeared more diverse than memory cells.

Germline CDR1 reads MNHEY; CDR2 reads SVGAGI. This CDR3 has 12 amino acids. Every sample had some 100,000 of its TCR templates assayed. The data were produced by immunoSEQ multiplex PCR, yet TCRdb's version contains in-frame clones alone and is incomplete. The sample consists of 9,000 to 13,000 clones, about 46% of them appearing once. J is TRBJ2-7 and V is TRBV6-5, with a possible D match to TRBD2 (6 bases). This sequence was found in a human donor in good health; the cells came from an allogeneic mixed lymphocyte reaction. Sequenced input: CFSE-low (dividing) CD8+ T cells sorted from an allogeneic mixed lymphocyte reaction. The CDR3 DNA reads TGCGCCAGCAGTTACGGAGGGAACGAGCAGTACTTC. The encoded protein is CASSYGGNEQYF.